This T cell receptor beta chain was sequenced for a study of cytomegalovirus exposure and HLA in healthy donors (TCRdb year 2017). With regard to the full study: According to an earlier analysis of several hundred of the donors, about 179 million T cells yielded 117 million unique TCR beta sequences and 250 to 350 Gb of sequence data. Typing coverage varied by locus: about 620-640 donors for A, B, C, DRB1 and DQB1; more than 500 for DQA1; over 600 for DPA1; about 450 for DPB1. An early release that covered fewer than 750 HLA-typed donors contained approximately 300 gigabases of sequencing data and 75 million to 100 million unique TCR sequences. A handful of DR-DQ haplotypes were handled as single units for association and clustering because linkage in the cohort was strong. Donor age, sex, ethnicity and CMV serostatus were collected together with the repertoire data. Besides the first cohort of approximately 710 subjects, a separate validation cohort made up of 120 or so different subjects was used. Rather than drawing on any new phenotypic data, the later analysis identified candidate immune exposures from TCR beta sequences and the way those sequences occurred across donors. HLA typing covered class I and class II loci at four-digit resolution. A later genetic analysis took genome-wide SNP genotypes for 398 of the 666 donors and used that subset as a discovery cohort. On average, roughly 200,000 unique TCR beta nucleotide sequences were sequenced per donor among fewer than 500 genotyped donors of the cohort, with about 17% of those sequences being non-productive. To predict cytomegalovirus infection status, the study combined high-throughput TCR immunosequencing, statistical association of individual TCRs with disease status, and machine learning. The study aimed to test whether cataloging public T cell receptors could reveal signatures of past pathogen exposure. In an earlier analysis of a few hundred of the donors, high-throughput TCR beta sequencing was used to judge whether each TCR beta V gene segment behaved as functional or pseudogenic. Among the roughly 400 genotyped donors, around 81% belonged to the genetic ancestry cluster associated with self-reported Caucasian donors. Every repertoire in the discovery cohort had been generated on one and the same sequencing platform. The study profiled the T cell repertoires of 500 to 800 subjects by immunosequencing and related them to cytomegalovirus serostatus. A later analysis re-analyzed previously published TCR beta repertoires from 660 or so donors and added high-resolution HLA genotyping to study TCR occurrence patterns. What the authors observed across the whole study: At a false discovery rate of 0.05, a later analysis linked around 15,000 TCR beta sequences to specific HLA alleles. A cluster of highly shared sequence variants was judged likely to be a technical artifact of the sequencing pipeline. According to a later analysis, TCR association rates differed among HLA loci, with DRB1 alleles showing the most associated TCRs and HLA-C alleles showing the fewest. In both the original and validation cohorts, the classifier was reported to diagnose cytomegalovirus status with high specificity and sensitivity. In a later genetic analysis, a missense DCLRE1C variant was associated with V-gene and J-gene trimming of TCR beta chains, and the association was replicated in an independent cohort. In a later analysis, HLA-associated TCR beta chains showed more clonal expansion and lower generation probabilities than non-associated chains that were equally common. In vitro tests confirmed that a few of the cytomegalovirus-associated TCR beta chains recognize cytomegalovirus antigens. Correlated functional status among segregating V segments might be attributable to linkage disequilibrium, but an unknown experimental factor could not be ruled out. In a later analysis, most CMV-associated TCR beta chains were found to appear HLA-restricted, with HLA associations seemingly driven largely by CMV exposure. An earlier analysis of approximately 540 of the donors showed that most TCR beta V segments appeared in productive rearrangements either about 87% or about 30% of the time, which broadly matched IMGT annotations. While some public TCRs were present in many individuals, most TCR sequences turned up only very rarely across donors. According to the authors, the approach could potentially be generalized to other disease states and immunological phenotypes. HLA typing was unavailable for some donors at each locus, so association tests used only the typed subset. A further reported finding was that TCR beta sequences accurately predicted the HLA-A and HLA-B alleles for most subjects in the first cohort. This cohort had only TCR beta chains sequenced, and the lack of alpha or paired-chain data limited which features could be detected. Some IMGT-functional V segments, including TRBV6-2 and TRBV6-3, could not be told apart with the 87-base-pair reads, so those segments were excluded. A later analysis reported that several top co-occurrence clusters appeared linked to parvovirus B19, influenza, CMV and Epstein-Barr virus. The study gave a list of 150 to 200 TCR beta chains associated with cytomegalovirus. According to a later genetic analysis, donors in an Asian-associated ancestry cluster had fewer N-insertions in productive TCRs than the roughly 670-donor mean. Because counts were too low, 15 to 20 rarely observed V segments, including chromosome 9 orphons, were excluded from the earlier analysis of 500 to 700 of the donors. The presence/absence analyses assumed that sequencing depth was roughly uniform across donors, and that assumption may not be true. Assigning TCR associations to individual alleles was difficult when HLA alleles, especially DR and DQ, strongly co-occurred. The only immune exposure information available for the cohort was CMV serostatus.

The library was prepared using the immunoSEQ multiplex PCR assay. The multiplex PCR relied on a mix of 60 forward primers for TCR Vbeta segments and 13 reverse primers for TCR Jbeta segments. Amplification of the CDR3 region of rearranged TCR beta genes was performed with a multiplex PCR assay on genomic DNA. The Illumina HiSeq System was used to sequence the amplified TCR beta libraries as 87-base-pair reads. Under the source paper's analysis protocol: Across the roughly 670 repertoires, a later analysis counted 80 million or so unique TCR beta chains, about 10 million of which were shared by at least two donors. A nearest-neighbor algorithm error-corrected the raw reads and collapsed the reads into unique sequences, merging closely related sequences to remove PCR and sequencing errors. Alignment of CDR3 sequences to IMGT reference sequences was used to assign V, D and J gene segments. For a sequence to be retained, at least a six-nucleotide match to both a V gene segment and a J gene segment was required. Rearrangements were called productive when the CDR3 lacked stop codons and stayed in frame with V and J; all others were non-productive. Following IMGT convention, CDR3 was defined as the stretch from the second conserved V-encoded cysteine to the conserved J-encoded phenylalanine. In an earlier analysis of more than 550 of the donors, sequences lacking an unambiguous match to a single V gene segment were excluded. An earlier analysis of under 750 of the donors called V segments functional above 56.7% productive rearrangements and segregating when the between-donor standard deviation exceeded 5%. To diagnose cytomegalovirus status from the catalog of TCR beta chain sequences, a statistical classification framework was built. V and J gene assignment, in a later analysis, came from comparing TCR nucleotide sequences with IMGT/GENE-DB human TR gene sequences. A later analysis assigned CDR3 sequences and most-parsimonious VDJ recombination scenarios with the TCRdist pipeline. In a later analysis, each TCR beta chain was defined by its CDR3 amino acid sequence together with its V-gene family, and reads without a unique V-gene family were excluded. A later analysis removed 500 to 650 highly shared, low-generation-probability nucleotide sequences to deal with suspected cross-contamination and a sequencing artifact. In a later analysis, a clonal expansion index was calculated for each public chain from normalized within-repertoire ranks of inferred template counts. In a later analysis, generation probabilities were computed using a VDJ recombination model fitted to out-of-frame rearrangements, and the results were checked against IGoR. In a later analysis, hypergeometric tests were used to score TCR-TCR, TCR-HLA and TCR-CMV co-occurrence, with a repertoire-size bias correction applied to TCR pairs. To estimate false discovery rates, a later analysis permuted the HLA or CMV assignments 20 times. In a later analysis, co-occurring TCRs were grouped using DBSCAN, and TCRdist sequence similarity was added for clustering within HLA-allele-positive subsets. Repertoires with fewer than 30,000 or more than 120,000 public chains were left out of co-occurrence clustering, as were about five repertoires with anomalous nucleotide sharing. In its TCRdb copy, this immuneACCESS table keeps in-frame sequences only and misses some clones. Where compared with another copy, unresolved V genes explain less than half of these, and the others have no known cause. V and J calls and clone size come straight from that table; D and trimming were deduced from the DNA. The sample table lists under 200,000 clones, 77% of them with a count of one. The top ten hold roughly 1.4% of the sample.

The germline V gene (reference sequence) supplies CDR1 MNHEY and CDR2 SMNVEV. V is pruned by 2 bases and J by 2 bases, leaving 8 bases of the junction without a gene match. The CDR3 runs 16 amino acids, cysteine and phenylalanine included. Left in the record is the CDR3 DNA by itself, 48 bases read in frame from the first base. The cohort comprised several hundred healthy bone marrow donors. All cohort members were sampled while nominally healthy, although unrecorded immune exposures were likely present. The donor tested CMV seronegative and was one of the 352 seronegative cohort members. Each donor provided a peripheral blood sample, and peripheral blood mononuclear cells were used for TCR beta sequencing. Genomic DNA was extracted from the blood cell samples with the Qiagen DNeasy Blood Extraction Kit. A word on this clone: The target of this receptor is not known. No much larger clone is present one base from it, and per-base qualities are unavailable.

This chain is built from TRBV27 and TRBJ2-7; TRBD1 matches 8 bases in the middle. The sequenced material came from PBMCs. The receptor was isolated from a woman in her 30s in good health and CMV-seronegative. The nucleotide sequence is given as TGTGCCAGCAGTTTACTACAGGGGGGAGGTACCTACGAGCAGTACTTC. Translation gives CASSLLQGGGTYEQYF.